The present TCR beta chain was sequenced within a study of human T cells and chemical hapten exposure. Study-level background: The patients, most of them female, presented with alopecia areata, totalis or universalis. Across samples, TCR yields varied, mostly owing to small differences in pooled library volumes.

Individual cDNA molecules had unique molecular identifiers attached to them by the library. Via MiXCR, TCRdb re-called the RACE reads, giving one row per CDR3 protein. The sample contains 85,000 to 90,000 distinct CDR3 sequences, 9.6% of which appear only once. On this clonotype itself: The antigen remains undetermined.

Germline CDR1 is MNHEY and CDR2 is SVGAGI. The CDR3 is made up of 17 amino acids. V was shortened by 0 bases and J by 1 base, with 15 bases between the two germline ends. Study-level findings and limits: Expanded TCR sets contained significantly more large CDR3 similarity clusters than controls.

As to time point: pre-sensitization, week 0. Treatment here: therapeutic diphenylcyclopropenone sensitization with weekly scalp DPC. The V gene is TRBV6-5, the J gene TRBJ1-2; D unresolved. This clonotype was sampled from a woman aged 40-49 years with alopecia areata. Some clones in this sample may be carry-over from other donors' samples. Sequencing used whole blood, obtained in connection with sensitization to the hapten diphenylcyclopropenone (DPC). Here the CDR3 reads CASSYSFGGAVNYGYTF. The CDR3 DNA follows: TGTGCCAGCAGTTACTCGTTTGGCGGAGCGGTTAACTATGGCTACACCTTC.